The 24 T cell receptor beta chains below were found in one sample sequenced in a study of STAT5B mutations in CD4+ large granular lymphocyte leukemia. Using immunoSEQ multiplex PCR, the repertoire was profiled, and TCRdb retains in-frame clones only, with some absent. The sample holds about 38,000 clones, about 80% seen once. Source material: CD4+ T cells from blood buffy coats. Receptors originate from a human donor in good health.

The gene calls are TRBV14 and TRBJ2-7; D remains unclear. Germline-derived CDR1 and CDR2 are SGHDN and FVKESK. V lost 4 bases, J lost 2 bases, and 9 bases lay in between. This CDR3 has 13 amino acids. The CDR3 reads CASSPDKPYEQYF. In DNA, the CDR3 is TGTGCCAGCAGCCCCGACAAACCCTACGAGCAGTACTTC.

This chain links TRBV7-2 with TRBJ2-3; maybe TRBD2 (5 bases). Germline values: CDR1 SGHTA, CDR2 FQGNSA. Deletions cut 1 base from V and 4 bases from J, with 6 bases between. CDR3 length equals 13 residues. The CDR3 bases are TGTGCCAGCAGCTTAGGGGAGCCAGATACGCAGTATTTT. It specifies CASSLGEPDTQYF.

The J gene is TRBJ2-5, the V gene TRBV7-2, with 8 bases matching TRBD2. V trimming: 0 bases; J trimming: 5 bases; junction bases outside the gene matches: 5. Germline assignment: CDR1 SGHTA and CDR2 FQGNSA. The CDR3 spans 15 residues. CDR3 coding DNA: TGTGCCAGCAGCTTAGCCAGCGGGGGCCATGAGACCCAGTACTTC. Encoded protein: CASSLASGGHETQYF.

The gene calls are TRBV19 and TRBJ2-7; D is ambiguous. CDR3 size: 12 residues. Trimming left V 1 base short and J 6 bases short, with 7 bases between. Germline V gene sequence: CDR1 LNHDA, CDR2 SQIVND (reference sequence). The CDR3 bases are TGTGCCAGTAGTATAGGGCAGCGCGAGCAGTACTTC. This sequence encodes CASSIGQREQYF.

V and J are TRBV2 and TRBJ1-5, with D possibly TRBD1 on 6 matching bases. V was trimmed by 4 bases and J by 2 bases, leaving 12 bases between them. The CDR3 totals 15 residues. Germline V gene sequence: CDR1 SNHLY, CDR2 FYNNEI. The CDR3 DNA is TGTGCCAGCAGTGGAGAACAGGGCCGCAATCAGCCCCAGCATTTT. As protein: CASSGEQGRNQPQHF.

The J gene is TRBJ2-7, the V gene TRBV19; possibly TRBD1 for D (5 bases). This CDR3 is built from 15 residues. Germline lookup yields CDR1 LNHDA and CDR2 SQIVND (reference sequence). Trimming removed 5 bases from V and 4 bases from J, with 18 bases in between. CDR3 sequence: CASSGAQGYGYEQYF. In nucleotides, the CDR3 is TGTGCCAGTAGTGGGGCCCAGGGATACGGGTACGAGCAGTACTTC.

The chain is built from TRBV7-9 and TRBJ2-3, with D hard to call. This CDR3 region has 12 residues. V shed 2 bases and J shed 2 bases, with 2 bases lying between them. From germline, CDR1 is SEHNR and CDR2 FQNEAQ (reference sequence). CDR3 protein: CASSLFTDTQYF. Here the CDR3 DNA reads TGTGCCAGCAGCTTATTCACAGATACGCAGTATTTT.

This clone was observed once. The gene calls are TRBV4-2 and TRBJ2-3; TRBD2 matches 10 bases. V lost 4 bases and J lost 4; bases outside the gene matches: 20. This CDR3 spans 20 amino acids. Germline lookup yields CDR1 LGHNA and CDR2 YNFKEQ. The CDR3 coding sequence is TGTGCCAGCAGCCGGGAGATGCGGACAGGTGGGCTAGCGGGGGCAGATACGCAGTATTTT. This sequence encodes CASSREMRTGGLAGADTQYF.

The rearrangement links TRBV7-6 to TRBJ2-2; TRBD2 matches at 8 bases. After removal of 3 bases from V and 3 bases from J, the junction contained 6 bases not matched to a gene. CDR1 and CDR2 (germline): SGHVS, FNYEAQ. The CDR3 has 16 amino acids. The CDR3 DNA is TGTGCCAGCAGCTTCCTGGACGGGGGGGACACCGGGGAGCTGTTTTTT. Residues: CASSFLDGGDTGELFF.

The chain joins TRBV7-9 to TRBJ2-3, with 9 bases identical to TRBD1. Trimming cost V 10 bases and J 3 bases; bases outside gene matches: 8. Germline V gene data show CDR1 as SEHNR and CDR2 as FQNEAQ (reference sequence). This CDR3 is 14 amino acids long. CDR3 DNA sequence: TGTGCCACCGCGAAGGACAGGGGAACAGATACGCAGTATTTT. It translates to CATAKDRGTDTQYF.

This rearrangement joins TRBV19 to TRBJ1-3, with D possibly TRBD1 on 6 matching bases. V lost 5 bases to trimming and J lost 0 bases, with 23 bases between them. This CDR3 spans 19 amino acids. The germline CDR1 and CDR2 sequences are LNHDA and SQIVND (reference sequence). The CDR3 spells CASSLRGGGALSSGNTIYF. Here the CDR3 DNA reads TGTGCCAGTAGTCTCCGCGGGGGGGGCGCCTTGAGCTCTGGAAACACCATATATTTT.

J is TRBJ2-3 and V is TRBV7-2; TRBD1 agrees at 11 bases. The V and J ends lost 4 bases and 0 bases, in that order; junction bases with no gene match: 9. Germline assignment: CDR1 SGHTA and CDR2 FQGNSA. The CDR3 is 18 residues long. For the CDR3, the DNA is TGTGCCAGCAGCTGGCGAGGGACAGGGGGGACTAGCACAGATACGCAGTATTTT. Translating it yields CASSWRGTGGTSTDTQYF.

This chain uses TRBV19 with TRBJ2-5; perhaps D is TRBD1 or TRBD2 (5 bases each). This CDR3 is 15 amino acids long. V gave up 5 bases and J gave up 2 bases, with 15 bases separating them. Germline loops: CDR1 LNHDA, CDR2 SQIVND (reference sequence). CDR3 loop: CASSSGRGPQETQYF. In DNA, the CDR3 is TGTGCCAGTAGTTCCGGTCGGGGCCCACAAGAGACCCAGTACTTC.

The chain joins TRBV9 to TRBJ2-7; 10 nucleotides agree with TRBD2. The CDR3 sequence is 14 residues long. With V trimmed by 3 bases and J by 4 bases, 4 bases remained unmatched. Germline V lookup: CDR1 SGDLS, CDR2 YYNGEE. The CDR3 nucleotides are TGTGCCAGCAGCGCTAGCGGGAGTGGGTACGAGCAGTACTTC. Its protein is CASSASGSGYEQYF.

The CDR3 DNA reads as TGCGCCAGCAGCTCGACGGGGGGGGCGAAAAAACTGTTTTTT. Encoded protein: CASSSTGGAKKLFF. V gene TRBV5-1 combines with J gene TRBJ1-4; TRBD1 is a possible D gene (6 bases). Germline V gene sequence: CDR1 SGHRS, CDR2 YFSETQ. V lost 3 bases to trimming and J lost 9 bases, with 15 bases between them. The CDR3 totals 14 residues.

The chain links TRBV4-2 to TRBJ2-5; TRBD2 agrees at 8 bases. Germline trimming cut 4 bases from V and 4 bases from J; bases unmatched to any gene: 14. This CDR3 spans 17 amino acids. The germline gives CDR1 LGHNA, CDR2 YNFKEQ. CDR3 sequence: CASSPSGGANFGETQYF. CDR3 nucleotide sequence: TGTGCCAGCAGCCCCTCCGGGGGGGCCAATTTCGGAGAGACCCAGTACTTC.

The rearrangement joins TRBV20-1 to TRBJ2-1, with 10 positions matching TRBD1. Germline assignment: CDR1 DFQATT and CDR2 SNEGSKA (reference sequence). Germline trimming cut 6 bases from V and 13 bases from J; bases unmatched to any gene: 6. The CDR3 spans 11 residues. CDR3 nucleotides: TGCAGTGCGCTGACAGGGGGCGCTCAGTTCTTC. This sequence encodes CSALTGGAQFF.

This chain links TRBV6-1 with TRBJ2-7, with D possibly TRBD2 on 6 matching bases. Germline assignment: CDR1 MNHNS and CDR2 SASEGT. Trimming pared 2 bases from V and 3 bases from J, leaving 17 bases between. This CDR3 has 16 amino acids. The CDR3 sequence is CASSEPRVSGYYEQYF. DNA for the CDR3: TGTGCCAGCAGTGAACCCAGGGTTAGCGGATACTACGAGCAGTACTTC.

In DNA form, the CDR3 reads TGTGCCAGCAGCCTCGGAGGTACAGGTGAGCAGTACTTC. Protein: CASSLGGTGEQYF. The chain combines TRBV5-8 with TRBJ2-7, with D possibly called TRBD1 or TRBD2 (5 bases each). Trimming took 4 bases from V and 7 from J, leaving 15 bases between them. CDR3 size: 13 residues. Per germline, CDR1 SGHTS and CDR2 YDEGEE. The variable domain in full, completed from reference TRBV5-8 and TRBJ2-7, reads EAGVTQSPTHLIKTRGQQATLRCSPISGHTSVYWYQQALGLGLQFLLWYDEGEERNRGNFPPRFSGRQFPNYSSELNVNALELEDSALYLCASSLGGTGEQYFGPGTRLTVT.

The gene calls are TRBV4-3 and TRBJ2-7, with TRBD2 identical over 8 bases. Trimming took 4 bases from V and 0 from J; bases not matched to a gene: 5. CDR3 length: 15 residues. From germline, CDR1 is LGHNA and CDR2 YSLEER. The CDR3 nucleotides are TGCGCCAGCAGCCGCCGGCGGGAGGTCTCCTACGAGCAGTACTTC. It yields the protein CASSRRREVSYEQYF.

The J gene is TRBJ2-7, the V gene TRBV19; 9 bases match TRBD2. Germline CDR1 reads LNHDA; CDR2 reads SQIVND (reference sequence). The ends lost 3 bases at V and 1 base at J; junction bases unmatched: 7. This CDR3 has 16 amino acids. In DNA form, the CDR3 reads TGTGCCAGTAGTATCCGGATTAGCGGGAGATCCTACGAGCAGTACTTC. Its translation is CASSIRISGRSYEQYF.

The chain links TRBV7-2 to TRBJ1-3; maybe TRBD1 (5 bases). Germline loops: CDR1 SGHTA, CDR2 FQGNSA. CDR3 length: 16 residues. Trimming took off 2 bases at V and 0 bases at J, with 11 bases between the two ends. DNA for the CDR3: TGTGCCAGCAGCTTACGGGGACTCGACTCTGGAAACACCATATATTTT. Amino acids: CASSLRGLDSGNTIYF. Variable domain in full (rest from reference TRBV7-2 and TRBJ1-3): GAGVSQSPSNKVTEKGKDVELRCDPISGHTALYWYRQSLGQGLEFLIYFQGNSAPDKSGLPSDRFSAERTGGSVSTLTIQRTQQEDSAVYLCASSLRGLDSGNTIYFGEGSWLTVV.

The rearrangement uses TRBV18 and TRBJ1-1, with 9 bases identical to TRBD1. Trimming took 3 bases from V and 3 from J; bases not matched to a gene: 5. The CDR3 extends over 15 amino acids. Looked up from germline, CDR1 is KGHSH and CDR2 is LQKENI. CDR3 loop: CASSPGTGWDTEAFF. In nucleotides, the CDR3 is TGTGCCAGCTCACCGGGGACAGGGTGGGACACTGAAGCTTTCTTT.

This clone was observed a handful of times. The chain employs TRBV19 and TRBJ1-2; 9 bases align to TRBD1. V lost 5 bases, J lost 2 bases, and 6 bases stayed unmatched. Germline V gene data show CDR1 as LNHDA and CDR2 as SQIVND (reference sequence). This CDR3 comprises 15 residues. CDR3 protein: CASSVGTGPNYGYTF. CDR3 bases: TGTGCCAGTAGTGTAGGGACAGGGCCCAACTATGGCTACACCTTC.